Listed below are T cell receptor beta chains from one sample, sequenced in a study of vaccination effects on CD4 cells after COVID-19. Their recognized antigens are unknown. Profiled with immunoSEQ multiplex PCR; TCRdb holds only in-frame clones, not every one. The sample lists more than 35,000 clones, 60% to 75% occurring once. The source material was CD4+ T cells from PBMCs cultured with a peptide pool, sampled before COVID-19 vaccination. The receptors here all came from a human donor who had a prior SARS-CoV-2 infection. Both conserved end residues are part of each CDR3. A D gene is named only where the DNA matches it firmly. Not all rows give a size; the values are once, few, many and, for expanded clones, a class.

once	TRBJ2-3	-	TRBV9	CASSERPITDTQYF	TGTGCCAGCAGCGAGCGACCAATAACAGATACGCAGTATTTT
-	TRBJ2-5	-	TRBV7-2	CASSFNRAGVETQYF	TGTGCCAGCAGCTTTAACAGGGCAGGTGTGGAGACCCAGTACTTC
-	TRBJ2-1	-	TRBV5-1	CASSLGGLNNEQFF	TGCGCCAGCAGCTTGGGCGGGTTAAACAATGAGCAGTTCTTC
-	TRBJ1-2	-	TRBV3-1/TRBV3-2	CASSQDVRKGYGYTF	TGTGCCAGCAGCCAAGATGTCCGGAAAGGCTATGGCTACACCTTC
-	TRBJ1-1	-	TRBV30	CAWATGLGYTEAFF	TGTGCCTGGGCGACCGGCCTGGGGTACACTGAAGCTTTCTTT
-	TRBJ2-5	-	TRBV11-2	CASSFGRQETQYF	TGTGCCAGCAGCTTCGGACGACAAGAGACCCAGTACTTC
-	TRBJ1-6	-	TRBV7-3	CASSSLGAYNSPLHF	TGTGCCAGCAGCTCCCTCGGGGCCTATAATTCACCCCTCCACTTT
-	TRBJ1-5	TRBD1	TRBV5-8	CASSLGAGGASQPQHF	TGTGCCAGCAGCCTCGGGGCAGGGGGCGCGAGTCAGCCCCAGCATTTT
once	TRBJ2-1	TRBD2	TRBV15	CATSRDSTSGYNEQFF	TGTGCCACCAGCAGAGATTCGACTAGCGGGTACAATGAGCAGTTCTTC
-	TRBJ2-5	TRBD1	TRBV6-5	CASRRQGVGETQYF	TGTGCCAGCAGGCGACAGGGGGTAGGGGAGACCCAGTACTTC
-	TRBJ2-2	-	TRBV5-1	CASSFQNTGELFF	TGCGCCAGCAGCTTTCAGAACACCGGGGAGCTGTTTTTT
-	TRBJ1-2	-	TRBV5-6	CASSLSIRGLAGYTF	TGTGCCAGCAGCTTGAGTATTAGGGGTTTAGCGGGCTACACCTTC
-	TRBJ2-7	-	TRBV11-3	CASSFSDGSYEQYF	TGTGCCAGCAGCTTTAGCGACGGATCCTACGAGCAGTACTTC
-	TRBJ2-1	TRBD2	TRBV19	CASSIRGGSNEQFF	TGTGCCAGTAGTATTAGGGGCGGGAGTAATGAGCAGTTCTTC
-	TRBJ2-2	-	TRBV9	CASSPFEARSNTGELFF	TGTGCCAGCAGCCCCTTCGAAGCGCGGTCGAACACCGGGGAGCTGTTTTTT
few	TRBJ2-2	-	TRBV18	CASSESYGELFF	TGTGCCAGCTCAGAATCCTACGGGGAGCTGTTTTTT
-	TRBJ2-5	-	TRBV19	CASSIPLGETQYF	TGTGCCAGTAGCATTCCCTTGGGGGAGACCCAGTACTTC
-	TRBJ2-1	TRBD2	TRBV10-3	CAISRGPSGGRSEQFF	TGTGCCATCAGCAGGGGGCCTAGCGGGGGGAGGTCTGAGCAGTTCTTC
once	TRBJ1-1	TRBD1	TRBV24-1	CATRRTGPRGNTEAFF	TGTGCCACCAGGAGGACAGGGCCGAGGGGCAACACTGAAGCTTTCTTT
-	TRBJ2-2	-	TRBV9	CASRASDGYTGELFF	TGTGCCAGCCGGGCCTCGGACGGATACACCGGGGAGCTGTTTTTT
-	TRBJ1-1	-	TRBV7-9	CASSLSNTEAFF	TGTGCCAGCAGCCTTAGTAACACTGAAGCTTTCTTT
-	TRBJ2-7	-	TRBV6-5	CASSQPRGHYEQYF	TGTGCCAGCAGCCAACCCCGGGGGCACTACGAGCAGTACTTC
-	TRBJ2-5	TRBD1	TRBV30	CAWSEGLQGAQETQYF	TGTGCCTGGAGTGAAGGACTACAGGGGGCACAAGAGACCCAGTACTTC
-	TRBJ2-1	-	TRBV11-2	CASSLDLGSNNEQFF	TGTGCCAGCAGCTTAGATCTAGGGAGTAACAATGAGCAGTTCTTC
-	TRBJ2-7	-	TRBV7-2	CASSLASLGYEQYF	TGTGCCAGCAGCTTAGCCAGTCTGGGATACGAGCAGTACTTC
-	TRBJ2-4	TRBD2	TRBV2	CASTREGIQYF	TGTGCCAGCACGCGGGAGGGCATTCAGTACTTC
few	TRBJ2-1	-	TRBV14	CASSQGSATPFYNEQFF	TGTGCCAGCAGCCAAGGTTCCGCAACACCATTCTACAATGAGCAGTTCTTC
-	TRBJ2-3	-	TRBV2	CASSELRTSRTDTQYF	TGTGCCAGCAGTGAACTACGAACTAGCCGAACAGATACGCAGTATTTT
few	TRBJ2-7	TRBD2	TRBV4-3	CASSQQGAGGSYEQYF	TGCGCCAGCAGCCAACAGGGAGCGGGAGGTTCCTACGAGCAGTACTTC
once	TRBJ2-1	-	TRBV9	CASSDLGAYNEQFF	TGTGCCAGCAGCGATTTGGGGGCCTACAATGAGCAGTTCTTC
-	TRBJ2-3	TRBD2	TRBV24-1	CATSDLGRESQYF	TGTGCCACCAGTGATTTGGGGCGGGAGTCGCAGTATTTT
-	TRBJ2-7	TRBD1	TRBV4-1	CASRPPGQFSEQYF	TGCGCCAGCAGACCTCCGGGACAGTTTTCCGAGCAGTACTTC
-	TRBJ2-2	-	TRBV2	CASSKDKLFF	TGTGCCAGCAGCAAGGATAAGCTGTTTTTT
-	TRBJ1-1	-	TRBV5-8	CASSLAGENTEAFF	TGTGCCAGCAGCTTGGCGGGCGAGAACACTGAAGCTTTCTTT
-	TRBJ2-1	TRBD1	TRBV19	CASSHTDRGIYNEQFF	TGTGCCAGTAGTCACACTGACAGGGGGATCTACAATGAGCAGTTCTTC
-	TRBJ1-1	-	TRBV6-5	CASRRGAVEAFF	TGTGCCAGCAGGCGGGGAGCAGTTGAAGCTTTCTTT
few	TRBJ2-1	-	TRBV19	CASSTPGRAVANEQFF	TGTGCCAGTAGTACGCCGGGACGGGCGGTGGCGAATGAGCAGTTCTTC
-	TRBJ1-3	-	TRBV4-1	CASTTRSGFGGNTIYF	TGCGCCAGCACCACACGAAGCGGGTTCGGTGGAAACACCATATATTTT
-	TRBJ2-2	TRBD2	TRBV5-4	CASSESGGASGELFF	TGTGCCAGCAGCGAGAGCGGGGGGGCTTCCGGGGAGCTGTTTTTT
-	TRBJ2-1	-	TRBV5-4	CASSSLGGETYNEQFF	TGTGCCAGCAGCTCACTAGGGGGTGAAACCTACAATGAGCAGTTCTTC
-	TRBJ1-1	-	TRBV5-6	CASSFGGLSVNTEAFF	TGTGCCAGCAGCTTCGGGGGTTTATCTGTGAACACTGAAGCTTTCTTT
-	TRBJ2-7	-	TRBV6-2/TRBV6-3	CASSSYFIHEQYF	TGTGCCAGCAGTTCCTATTTTATCCACGAGCAGTACTTC
few	TRBJ2-7	TRBD2	TRBV18	CASSPGLVRSSYEQYF	TGTGCCAGCTCACCAGGACTAGTGAGGAGCTCCTACGAGCAGTACTTC
-	TRBJ2-3	-	TRBV6-6	CASSSGRSTDTQYF	TGTGCCAGCAGTTCAGGACGAAGCACAGATACGCAGTATTTT
once	TRBJ2-7	-	TRBV6-1	CASSEYQGYSYEQYF	TGTGCCAGCAGTGAATACCAGGGGTATTCCTACGAGCAGTACTTC
few	TRBJ2-2	-	TRBV7-9	CASNQLHSTGELFF	TGTGCCAGCAACCAACTACACTCCACCGGGGAGCTGTTTTTT
-	TRBJ1-3	-	TRBV15	CATSRNRVGENTIYF	TGTGCCACCAGCAGGAACAGGGTTGGTGAAAACACCATATATTTT
-	TRBJ1-1	-	TRBV7-3	CASSLTGQPNTEAFF	TGTGCCAGCAGCTTAACAGGACAGCCGAACACTGAAGCTTTCTTT
-	TRBJ1-1	TRBD1	TRBV6-1	CASSDGQGQRGEAFF	TGTGCCAGCAGTGACGGACAGGGCCAGCGGGGTGAAGCTTTCTTT
few	TRBJ1-2	-	TRBV29-1	CSGRSARGYTF	TGCAGCGGTAGATCTGCCCGGGGCTACACCTTC
-	TRBJ2-7	-	TRBV19	CASSTPGAYEQYF	TGTGCCAGTAGTACCCCCGGGGCCTACGAGCAGTACTTC
many	TRBJ2-3	TRBD2	TRBV5-6	CASSSGTSGTDTQYF	TGTGCCAGCAGCTCCGGGACTAGCGGCACAGATACGCAGTATTTT
few	TRBJ1-5	-	TRBV4-1	CASSHAGTINQPQHF	TGCGCCAGCAGCCATGCTGGGACCATTAATCAGCCCCAGCATTTT
few	TRBJ1-1	-	TRBV27	CASRSSRNTEAFF	TGTGCCAGCAGAAGCTCGAGGAACACTGAAGCTTTCTTT
-	TRBJ2-2	TRBD2	TRBV7-3	CASSDVGTSPGELFF	TGTGCCAGCAGCGACGTCGGGACTAGCCCCGGGGAGCTGTTTTTT
-	TRBJ2-7	-	TRBV15	CATSRDQGYEQYF	TGTGCCACCAGCAGAGATCAGGGCTACGAGCAGTACTTC
once	TRBJ2-5	-	TRBV11-3	CASSLELRGSETQYF	TGTGCCAGCAGCTTAGAACTTCGGGGCTCAGAGACCCAGTACTTC
-	TRBJ1-5	-	TRBV7-2	CASSPTASNQPQHF	TGTGCCAGCAGCCCGACAGCCTCTAATCAGCCCCAGCATTTT
-	TRBJ1-2	TRBD1	TRBV6-5	CASSYAGGGNYGYTF	TGTGCCAGCAGTTACGCAGGGGGCGGTAACTATGGCTACACCTTC